The 25 T cell receptor beta chains listed next were all sequenced from one sample in a study of blood T cell repertoires in COVID-19. Sequenced by immunoSEQ multiplex PCR; TCRdb stores in-frame clones only, minus some. This table has about 150,000 clones, roughly four fifths appearing once. Material for sequencing was peripheral blood. These receptors originate from a man aged 80 or over with acute or convalescent COVID-19.

This clone occurred a few times. This chain links TRBV5-1 with TRBJ1-1, with D possibly TRBD1 on 6 matching bases. In germline, CDR1 is SGHRS, CDR2 YFSETQ. CDR3 length: 14 amino acids. V was trimmed by 0 bases and J by 5 bases, leaving 11 bases between them. CDR3 nucleotide sequence: TGCGCCAGCAGCTTGGGGGGGACATCAACTGAAGCTTTCTTT. As protein: CASSLGGTSTEAFF.

In this sample, this clone turned up a few times. This chain joins TRBV9 and TRBJ2-3, with D possibly TRBD2 on 6 matching bases. This CDR3 contains 16 residues. The V gene's germline CDR1 is SGDLS and CDR2 YYNGEE. Trimming cost V 2 bases and J 2 bases, with 15 bases left between them. Written as DNA, the CDR3 is TGTGCCAGCAGCGTCCGACTAGGGCTTTCCACAGATACGCAGTATTTT. Protein: CASSVRLGLSTDTQYF. The whole variable domain, filled in from reference TRBV9 and TRBJ2-3, reads DSGVTQTPKHLITATGQRVTLRCSPRSGDLSVYWYQQSLDQGLQFLIQYYNGEERAKGNILERFSAQQFPDLHSELNLSSLELGDSALYFCASSVRLGLSTDTQYFGPGTRLTVL.

The gene calls are TRBV19 and TRBJ2-5; possibly TRBD2 for D (5 bases). This CDR3 contains 13 residues. V dropped 1 base and J dropped 3 bases, with 6 bases sitting between them. The germline CDR1 and CDR2 sequences are LNHDA and SQIVND (reference sequence). The CDR3 DNA is TGTGCCAGTAGTATAGGAGGGAAAGAGACCCAGTACTTC. It translates to CASSIGGKETQYF.

J is TRBJ2-2 and V is TRBV28; a weak D match, TRBD1 (6 bases). The CDR3 totals 13 residues. V lost 9 bases to trimming and J lost 4 bases, with 12 bases between them. Germline CDR1 MDHEN, CDR2 SYDVKM. CDR3 sequence reads: CASADSSTGELFF. CDR3 nucleotides: TGTGCCAGTGCGGACAGCTCCACCGGGGAGCTGTTTTTT.

The chain carries TRBV3-1 (or the pseudogene TRBV3-2) and TRBJ1-6; possible D gene TRBD1, 6 bases. The CDR3 sequence is 15 residues long. Trimming pared 3 bases from V and 7 bases from J, leaving 13 bases between. CDR1 LGHDT and CDR2 YNNKEL come from the germline V gene (reference sequence). The CDR3 DNA reads as TGTGCCAGCAGCCATGCTGACAGGCGGAATTCACCCCTCCACTTT. Its protein is CASSHADRRNSPLHF.

V is TRBV5-4 and J is TRBJ1-2, with 8 bases aligning to TRBD1. Germline V gives CDR1 SGHNT, CDR2 YYREEE (reference sequence). V lost 0 bases and J lost 2; bases outside the gene matches: 0. The CDR3 is made up of 14 amino acids. This CDR3 reads CASSLDRGNYGYTF. The CDR3 nucleotides are TGTGCCAGCAGCTTGGACAGGGGGAACTATGGCTACACCTTC.

This chain joins TRBV5-1 and TRBJ2-2; possibly TRBD1 for D (5 bases). The ends were cut back, 3 bases at V and 4 bases at J, with 7 bases in the middle. CDR1 and CDR2 (germline): SGHRS, YFSETQ. The CDR3 loop spans 13 amino acids. CDR3 protein: CASSSQATGELFF. CDR3 in DNA: TGCGCCAGCAGCTCACAGGCCACCGGGGAGCTGTTTTTT.

The rearrangement joins TRBV19 to TRBJ2-3, with TRBD1 matching over 7 bases. V lost 4 bases and J lost 1; bases outside the gene matches: 5. The germline V gene has CDR1 LNHDA and CDR2 SQIVND (reference sequence). The CDR3 is 15 amino acids. Here the CDR3 reads CASSTQQGRTDTQYF. The CDR3 nucleotides read TGTGCCAGTAGTACCCAACAGGGGCGCACAGATACGCAGTATTTT.

The chain employs TRBV7-2 and TRBJ2-3; 8 bases agree with TRBD2. The V gene end was trimmed by 1 base and the J gene end by 3 bases; junction bases not matched to a gene: 6. The CDR3 sequence is 16 residues long. Germline CDR1 reads SGHTA; CDR2 reads FQGNSA. The CDR3 nucleotides read TGTGCCAGCAGCTTAGACCCAGCGGGGGTTACAGATACGCAGTATTTT. Protein sequence: CASSLDPAGVTDTQYF.

CDR3 sequence: CAISGATNYGYTF. The DNA of the CDR3 is TGTGCCATCAGTGGGGCCACTAACTATGGCTACACCTTC. The chain links TRBV10-3 to TRBJ1-2; D is ambiguous. CDR1 and CDR2 from the germline V gene are ENHRY and SYGVKD. V shed 4 bases and J shed 0 bases, with 6 bases lying between them. CDR3 length equals 13 residues.

The genes are TRBV10-3 and TRBJ2-7; tentatively, D is TRBD1 (6 bases). The CDR3 consists of 13 residues. Trimming took 8 bases from V and 4 from J, leaving 15 bases between them. Looked up from germline, CDR1 is ENHRY and CDR2 is SYGVKD. The CDR3 DNA reads TGTGCCATCGGCCGAGACCAGGGGTACGAGCAGTACTTC. It specifies CAIGRDQGYEQYF.

The V call is TRBV5-1, the J call TRBJ1-4, with D perhaps TRBD1 (6 bases). V lost 0 bases, J lost 3 bases, and 12 bases lay in between. Germline assignment: CDR1 SGHRS and CDR2 YFSETQ. The CDR3 is made up of 16 amino acids. The CDR3 DNA is TGCGCCAGCAGCTTGGGTACAGGGCTGGCTAATGAAAAACTGTTTTTT. Protein product: CASSLGTGLANEKLFF.

The chain has TRBV19 and TRBJ2-1, with a tentative D call TRBD1 (6 bases). The CDR3 extends over 15 amino acids. Trimming shortened V by 2 bases and J by 5 bases, and 13 bases separated the two germline ends. The V gene's germline CDR1 is LNHDA and CDR2 SQIVND (reference sequence). The CDR3 here is CASSIPTGSHNEQFF. Written as DNA, the CDR3 is TGTGCCAGTAGTATACCCACAGGGTCCCACAATGAGCAGTTCTTC.

Notes on this clone: At one boundary the junction diverges from the germline segment, which might be a read error. The chain recombines TRBV7-7 with TRBJ2-5, with D tentatively TRBD1 (6 bases). The CDR3 is 16 amino acids. The germline CDR1 and CDR2 sequences are SSHAT and FNYEAQ (reference sequence). The CDR3 spells CASSLGAAVGEETQYF. DNA of the CDR3: TGTGCTAGCAGCTTGGGGGCGGCAGTAGGGGAAGAGACCCAGTACTTC.

J is TRBJ1-5 and V is TRBV6-5; D unclear. V gave up 6 bases and J gave up 3 bases, with 12 bases separating them. CDR1 is MNHEY and CDR2 is SVGAGI in the germline V gene. The length of the CDR3 is 14 residues. The CDR3 spells CASRRARLNQPQHF. CDR3 nucleotide sequence: TGTGCCAGCAGGCGGGCTCGACTCAATCAGCCCCAGCATTTT.

This rearrangement joins TRBV5-1 to TRBJ2-5; TRBD2 aligns across 10 bases. This CDR3 contains 16 residues. Germline V gene lookup returns CDR1 SGHRS and CDR2 YFSETQ. Germline trimming cut 4 bases from V and 1 base from J; bases unmatched to any gene: 7. Here the CDR3 reads CASSPSGGPGQETQYF. The CDR3 nucleotides are TGCGCCAGCAGCCCTAGCGGGGGCCCTGGCCAAGAGACCCAGTACTTC. Together with reference TRBV5-1 and TRBJ2-5, the CDR3 gives the full variable domain: KAGVTQTPRYLIKTRGQQVTLSCSPISGHRSVSWYQQTPGQGLQFLFEYFSETQRNKGNFPGRFSGRQFSNSRSEMNVSTLELGDSALYLCASSPSGGPGQETQYFGPGTRLLVL.

The chain has TRBV4-2 and TRBJ2-2; 8 bases match TRBD1. There are 15 residues in the CDR3. Trimming removed 3 bases from V and 5 bases from J; junction bases left unmatched: 5. CDR1 is LGHNA, CDR2 YNFKEQ, per germline. The DNA for the CDR3 is TGTGCCAGCAGCCAGACCCGGGACAGGACCGGGGAGCTGTTTTTT. This codes for CASSQTRDRTGELFF.

In the case of this clone: The junction departs from the called germline gene at one end, perhaps through a read error. Here the CDR3 reads CASSLPGSTQPQHF. The DNA of the CDR3 is TGTGCCAGCAGCCTTCCAGGAAGCACTCAGCCCCAGCATTTT. The chain is built from TRBV3-1 (or the pseudogene TRBV3-2) and TRBJ1-5; D ambiguous. The CDR3 has 14 amino acids. Germline V gene lookup returns CDR1 LGHDT and CDR2 YNNKEL (reference sequence).

V usage is TRBV5-4 and J usage is TRBJ1-5, with D possibly TRBD1 on 6 matching bases. Trimming left V 4 bases short and J 7 bases short, with 15 bases between. This CDR3 is 14 amino acids long. Germline CDR1 and CDR2: SGHNT and YYREEE (reference sequence). The CDR3, as DNA: TGTGCCAGCAGCCGCGCAGGGGCAGCGCAGCCCCAGCATTTT. As protein: CASSRAGAAQPQHF.

This clone was detected a few times. The J gene is TRBJ2-3, the V gene TRBV2; tentatively, D is TRBD2 (5 bases). The ends were cut back, 4 bases at V and 3 bases at J, with 17 bases in the middle. CDR1 and CDR2 from the germline V gene are SNHLY and FYNNEI. CDR3 length: 16 amino acids. CDR3 protein: CASSALSSIKTDTQYF. As DNA, the CDR3 is TGTGCCAGCAGTGCTCTATCTAGCATCAAGACAGATACGCAGTATTTT.

This chain links TRBV18 with TRBJ2-7; no definite D call. The CDR3 spans 13 residues. CDR1 is KGHSH, CDR2 LQKENI, per germline. V lost 3 bases to trimming and J lost 6 bases, with 12 bases between them. The CDR3 protein is CASSPPVSSEQYV. The CDR3 region has the DNA TGTGCCAGCTCACCCCCAGTTAGCTCCGAGCAGTACGTC.

The chain uses TRBV7-2 and TRBJ2-5; weak D call: TRBD1 (5 bases). Trimming took off 0 bases at V and 1 base at J, with 9 bases between the two ends. The CDR3 spans 15 residues. Germline V gene lookup returns CDR1 SGHTA and CDR2 FQGNSA. In nucleotides, the CDR3 is TGTGCCAGCAGCTTAGCACCCCAGGGCCAAGAGACCCAGTACTTC. It encodes CASSLAPQGQETQYF.

This clone appeared once. The V call is TRBV20-1, the J call TRBJ1-4; the match to TRBD1 covers 9 bases. V dropped 3 bases and J dropped 10; count of bases not matched to a gene: 3. The CDR3 is 12 amino acids. Looked up from germline, CDR1 is DFQATT and CDR2 is SNEGSKA (reference sequence). CDR3 in amino acids: CSASETGGKLFF. For the CDR3, the DNA is TGCAGTGCTAGTGAGACAGGGGGAAAACTGTTTTTT.

The chain links TRBV19 to TRBJ1-4, with TRBD1 matching over 8 bases. Germline V CDR1 and CDR2: LNHDA, SQIVND (reference sequence). V shed 2 bases, J shed 7 bases, and the junction held 3 bases outside the gene matches. This CDR3 has 14 residues. The CDR3 region has the DNA TGTGCCAGTAGTATACAGGGGGCTGGTGAAAAACTGTTTTTT. Residues: CASSIQGAGEKLFF.

This clone was seen a handful of times. V gene TRBV5-1 combines with J gene TRBJ1-5; D gene uncertain. Trimming took off 0 bases at V and 5 bases at J, with 9 bases between the two ends. Germline CDR1 SGHRS, CDR2 YFSETQ. CDR3 length equals 14 residues. The CDR3 coding sequence is TGCGCCAGCAGCTTGGATGGCCAAGATCAGCCCCAGCATTTT. Its translation: CASSLDGQDQPQHF. The complete variable domain, with remaining parts taken from reference TRBV5-1 and TRBJ1-5, reads KAGVTQTPRYLIKTRGQQVTLSCSPISGHRSVSWYQQTPGQGLQFLFEYFSETQRNKGNFPGRFSGRQFSNSRSEMNVSTLELGDSALYLCASSLDGQDQPQHFGDGTRLSIL.